The subject of this entry is one T cell receptor beta chain. Its antigen is not identified. This specimen belongs to a study of T cell responses to AZD1222 COVID-19 vaccine. The method was immunoSEQ multiplex PCR; TCRdb's version includes in-frame clones alone and lacks a portion of them. Seen here are approximately 110,000 clones, around 85% observed once, and the top ten hold around 6.2%. General study findings and limits: Breadth and depth of Spike-specific TCRs rose after two AZD1222 doses. White British ancestry dominated among donors, who included more females, and clonal diversity was possibly underestimated.

The source of this sequence is an adult in good health. This sample comprised peripheral blood, obtained on day 0 of AZD1222 vaccination.

The CDR3 sequence is CASSRGFEQYF. CDR3 coding DNA: TGTGCCAGCAGTAGGGGCTTCGAGCAGTACTTC. The rearrangement joins TRBV27 to TRBJ2-7, with D maybe TRBD1 (5 bases). This CDR3 spans 11 amino acids. The V gene's germline CDR1 is MNHEY and CDR2 SMNVEV (reference sequence). Trimming stripped 5 bases from V and 6 bases from J, with 8 bases between.